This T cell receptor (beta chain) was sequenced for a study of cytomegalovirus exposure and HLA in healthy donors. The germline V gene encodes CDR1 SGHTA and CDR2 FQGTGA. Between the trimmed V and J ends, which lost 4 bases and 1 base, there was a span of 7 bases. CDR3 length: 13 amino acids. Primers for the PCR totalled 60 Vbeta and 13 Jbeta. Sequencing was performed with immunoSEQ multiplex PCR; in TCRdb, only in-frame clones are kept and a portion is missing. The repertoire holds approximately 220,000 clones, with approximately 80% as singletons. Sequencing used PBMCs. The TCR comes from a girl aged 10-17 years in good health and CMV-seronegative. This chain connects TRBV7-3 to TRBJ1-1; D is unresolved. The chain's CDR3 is CASSSRSNTEAFF. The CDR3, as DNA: TGTGCCAGCAGCTCTAGATCGAACACTGAAGCTTTCTTT.